The 10 T cell receptor beta chains below were found in one sample sequenced in a study of blood T cell repertoires in COVID-19. The table came from immunoSEQ multiplex PCR; TCRdb's copy has only in-frame clones and leaves some out. Of hundreds of thousands of clones listed, 70% to 90% are singletons. Sequences were obtained from PBMCs or T cells enriched from blood (not recorded which). These receptors were taken from a woman under 30 who had been exposed to COVID-19.

The V call is TRBV7-6, the J call TRBJ1-3; D is unclear. Germline CDR1 is SGHVS and CDR2 is FNYEAQ. V was trimmed by 4 bases and J by 0 bases, leaving 10 bases between them. The CDR3 loop spans 15 amino acids. The CDR3 coding sequence is TGTGCCAGCAGCTCCCTGACTGACTCTGGAAACACCATATATTTT. It specifies CASSSLTDSGNTIYF.

This chain joins TRBV6-1 and TRBJ2-1, with TRBD2 matching 7 bases. Germline values: CDR1 MNHNS, CDR2 SASEGT. The V gene end was trimmed by 2 bases and the J gene end by 3 bases; junction bases not matched to a gene: 7. The CDR3 has 16 residues. The CDR3 region is CASSELGRGSYNEQFF. Written as DNA, the CDR3 is TGTGCCAGCAGTGAACTGGGGCGGGGGAGCTACAATGAGCAGTTCTTC.

The chain couples TRBV30 to TRBJ2-5; 9 positions match TRBD2. The CDR3 loop spans 17 amino acids. The germline gives CDR1 GTSNPN, CDR2 SVGIG (reference sequence). V gave up 4 bases and J gave up 1 base; unmatched junction bases: 13. CDR3 loop: CAWIPQLLAGIQETQYF. CDR3 bases: TGTGCCTGGATCCCCCAGTTGCTAGCGGGGATCCAAGAGACCCAGTACTTC.

The V call is TRBV3-1 (or the pseudogene TRBV3-2), the J call TRBJ1-3; perhaps TRBD1 as D (6 bases). This CDR3 region has 16 residues. In germline, CDR1 is LGHDT, CDR2 YNNKEL (reference sequence). The V gene lost 4 bases and the J gene lost 0 bases, with 13 bases spanning the gap. The CDR3 sequence is CASSRGPAFSGNTIYF. The CDR3 region has the DNA TGTGCCAGCAGCCGGGGGCCCGCCTTCTCTGGAAACACCATATATTTT.

The chain links TRBV6-5 to TRBJ1-2; D is undetermined. There are 14 residues in the CDR3. Germline V gene sequence: CDR1 MNHEY, CDR2 SVGAGI. V dropped 5 bases and J dropped 8 bases, with 18 bases sitting between them. CDR3 sequence: CASSNPRVEWGYTF. DNA for the CDR3: TGTGCCAGCAGTAACCCCCGGGTTGAGTGGGGCTACACCTTC.

With respect to this clone: Other DNA sequences from this sample encode an identical CDR3 as well. The chain uses TRBV6-5 and TRBJ1-5; 7 bases match TRBD1. V gave up 5 bases and J gave up 5 bases; unmatched junction bases: 3. The CDR3 length is 13 residues. CDR1 and CDR2 from the germline V gene are MNHEY and SVGAGI. In DNA, the CDR3 is TGTGCCAGCAGTCCCACAGGGGATCAGCCCCAGCATTTT. Its translation is CASSPTGDQPQHF.

The genes are TRBV15 and TRBJ1-5; D not certain. Germline V gene sequence: CDR1 LNHNV, CDR2 YYDKDF (reference sequence). This CDR3 spans 14 amino acids. The V end lost 6 bases, the J end lost 4 bases, and 13 bases lay between the germline ends. The chain's CDR3 is CATSKVAGNQPQHF. DNA of the CDR3: TGTGCCACCAGTAAGGTGGCGGGGAATCAGCCCCAGCATTTT.

This chain connects TRBV27 to TRBJ1-2; 10 nucleotides agree with TRBD1. V gave up 0 bases and J gave up 4 bases; unmatched junction bases: 8. The V gene's germline CDR1 is MNHEY and CDR2 SMNVEV (reference sequence). The CDR3 spans 17 residues. CDR3 DNA sequence: TGTGCCAGCAGTTTATCTCAGGGGACAGGGGAGATCTATGGCTACACCTTC. Translation gives CASSLSQGTGEIYGYTF.

V usage is TRBV28 and J usage is TRBJ1-2; 9 bases are shared with TRBD1. CDR3 length: 16 residues. The germline gives CDR1 MDHEN, CDR2 SYDVKM. V lost 4 bases, J lost 5 bases, and 11 bases stayed unmatched. The CDR3 DNA reads TGTGCCAGCAGTTCACCACAGGGGGCAGCGGGGTATGGCTACACCTTC. Residues: CASSSPQGAAGYGYTF.

The V and J genes are TRBV28 and TRBJ1-6; 7 nucleotides line up with TRBD1. Germline CDR1 MDHEN, CDR2 SYDVKM. V lost 6 bases, J lost 7 bases, and 6 bases stayed unmatched. There are 14 residues in the CDR3. The CDR3 loop reads CASSPGTANSPLHF. The CDR3 DNA follows: TGTGCCAGCAGCCCCGGGACAGCAAATTCACCCCTCCACTTT.